The 7 T cell receptor beta chains listed next were all sequenced from one sample in a study of blood T cell repertoires in COVID-19. TCRdb's copy holds only in-frame clones and misses some; the assay was immunoSEQ multiplex PCR. The sample carries some 160,000 clones, 88% recorded once. The sequencing input was peripheral blood. The receptor set was obtained from a man between 50 and 59 years old who had recovered from COVID-19.

This clone was detected a few times. The chain combines TRBV6-5 with TRBJ2-1, with 7 bases aligning to TRBD2. With 6 bases clipped from V and 6 bases from J, the junction kept 8 bases outside the gene matches. Germline V gives CDR1 MNHEY, CDR2 SVGAGI. This CDR3 comprises 14 residues. CDR3 in DNA: TGTGCCAGCAGACGGACTAGTCCCCCCAATGAGCAGTTCTTC. Amino acids: CASRRTSPPNEQFF.

The chain has TRBV7-9 and TRBJ2-5, with D unresolved. CDR3 length: 15 amino acids. Trimming left V 1 base short and J 3 bases short, with 12 bases between. Germline loops: CDR1 SEHNR, CDR2 FQNEAQ (reference sequence). The CDR3: CASSLGPTYEETQYF. The DNA of the CDR3 is TGTGCCAGCAGCTTAGGCCCGACTTACGAAGAGACCCAGTACTTC.

About this clone itself: Other DNA sequences in this specimen translate into the identical CDR3. The rearrangement joins TRBV5-1 to TRBJ1-6; 7 positions agree with TRBD1. Losses at the gene ends were 1 base for V and 8 bases for J; bases not matched to a gene: 3. The CDR3 length is 14 residues. Germline V gene lookup returns CDR1 SGHRS and CDR2 YFSETQ. The CDR3 region has the DNA TGCGCCAGCAGCTTGACAGGGGTGGATTCACCCCTCCACTTT. Translated, it gives CASSLTGVDSPLHF.

The chain has TRBV11-1 and TRBJ2-7, with 8 bases identical to TRBD1. The CDR3 is made up of 11 amino acids. V shed 6 bases and J 6 bases; nucleotides not matched to a gene: 1. Germline CDR1 SGHAT, CDR2 FQDESV (reference sequence). The CDR3 spells CASRQGAEQYF. The CDR3 nucleotides are TGTGCCAGCAGGCAGGGGGCCGAGCAGTACTTC.

The chain carries TRBV29-1 and TRBJ1-5; D may be TRBD1 (5 bases). V lost 7 bases, J lost 0 bases, and 16 bases lay in between. There are 15 residues in the CDR3. Looked up from germline, CDR1 is SQVTM and CDR2 is ANQGSEA. The CDR3: CSASEGPGSNQPQHF. The CDR3 DNA reads TGCAGCGCATCGGAGGGGCCGGGTAGCAATCAGCCCCAGCATTTT. Using reference TRBV29-1 and TRBJ1-5 for the parts outside the CDR3, the full variable domain is SAVISQKPSRDICQRGTSLTIQCQVDSQVTMMFWYRQQPGQSLTLIATANQGSEATYESGFVIDKFPISRPNLTFSTLTVSNMSPEDSSIYLCSASEGPGSNQPQHFGDGTRLSIL.

The chain links TRBV28 to TRBJ1-5; D is ambiguous. The V gene's germline CDR1 is MDHEN and CDR2 SYDVKM. This CDR3 spans 13 amino acids. V was trimmed by 8 bases and J by 3 bases, leaving 11 bases between them. The CDR3: CASRGRDNQPQHF. The CDR3 DNA is TGTGCCAGCCGTGGCCGGGACAATCAGCCCCAGCATTTT.

V gene TRBV6-6 combines with J gene TRBJ1-4, with 8 bases identical to TRBD1. V lost 5 bases, J lost 7 bases, and 9 bases stayed unmatched. CDR1 and CDR2 (germline): MNHNY, SVGAGI (reference sequence). There are 15 residues in the CDR3. The CDR3 loop reads CASSQRQGRAEKLFF. Written as DNA, the CDR3 is TGTGCCAGCAGTCAACGACAGGGGCGGGCTGAAAAACTGTTTTTT.